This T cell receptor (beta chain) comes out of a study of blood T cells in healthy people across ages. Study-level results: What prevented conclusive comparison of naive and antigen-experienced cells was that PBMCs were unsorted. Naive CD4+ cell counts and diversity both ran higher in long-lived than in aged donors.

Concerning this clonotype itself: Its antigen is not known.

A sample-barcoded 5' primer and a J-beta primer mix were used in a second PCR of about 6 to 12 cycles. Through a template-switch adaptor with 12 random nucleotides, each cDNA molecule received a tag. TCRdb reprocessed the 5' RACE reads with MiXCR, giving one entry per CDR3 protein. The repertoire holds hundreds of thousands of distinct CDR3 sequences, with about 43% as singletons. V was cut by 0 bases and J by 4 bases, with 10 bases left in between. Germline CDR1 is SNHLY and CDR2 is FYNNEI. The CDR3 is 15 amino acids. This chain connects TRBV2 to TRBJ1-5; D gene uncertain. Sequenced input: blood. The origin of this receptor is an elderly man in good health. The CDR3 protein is CASSEAGSTNQPQHF. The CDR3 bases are TGTGCCAGCAGTGAAGCGGGGTCTACAAATCAGCCCCAGCATTTT.